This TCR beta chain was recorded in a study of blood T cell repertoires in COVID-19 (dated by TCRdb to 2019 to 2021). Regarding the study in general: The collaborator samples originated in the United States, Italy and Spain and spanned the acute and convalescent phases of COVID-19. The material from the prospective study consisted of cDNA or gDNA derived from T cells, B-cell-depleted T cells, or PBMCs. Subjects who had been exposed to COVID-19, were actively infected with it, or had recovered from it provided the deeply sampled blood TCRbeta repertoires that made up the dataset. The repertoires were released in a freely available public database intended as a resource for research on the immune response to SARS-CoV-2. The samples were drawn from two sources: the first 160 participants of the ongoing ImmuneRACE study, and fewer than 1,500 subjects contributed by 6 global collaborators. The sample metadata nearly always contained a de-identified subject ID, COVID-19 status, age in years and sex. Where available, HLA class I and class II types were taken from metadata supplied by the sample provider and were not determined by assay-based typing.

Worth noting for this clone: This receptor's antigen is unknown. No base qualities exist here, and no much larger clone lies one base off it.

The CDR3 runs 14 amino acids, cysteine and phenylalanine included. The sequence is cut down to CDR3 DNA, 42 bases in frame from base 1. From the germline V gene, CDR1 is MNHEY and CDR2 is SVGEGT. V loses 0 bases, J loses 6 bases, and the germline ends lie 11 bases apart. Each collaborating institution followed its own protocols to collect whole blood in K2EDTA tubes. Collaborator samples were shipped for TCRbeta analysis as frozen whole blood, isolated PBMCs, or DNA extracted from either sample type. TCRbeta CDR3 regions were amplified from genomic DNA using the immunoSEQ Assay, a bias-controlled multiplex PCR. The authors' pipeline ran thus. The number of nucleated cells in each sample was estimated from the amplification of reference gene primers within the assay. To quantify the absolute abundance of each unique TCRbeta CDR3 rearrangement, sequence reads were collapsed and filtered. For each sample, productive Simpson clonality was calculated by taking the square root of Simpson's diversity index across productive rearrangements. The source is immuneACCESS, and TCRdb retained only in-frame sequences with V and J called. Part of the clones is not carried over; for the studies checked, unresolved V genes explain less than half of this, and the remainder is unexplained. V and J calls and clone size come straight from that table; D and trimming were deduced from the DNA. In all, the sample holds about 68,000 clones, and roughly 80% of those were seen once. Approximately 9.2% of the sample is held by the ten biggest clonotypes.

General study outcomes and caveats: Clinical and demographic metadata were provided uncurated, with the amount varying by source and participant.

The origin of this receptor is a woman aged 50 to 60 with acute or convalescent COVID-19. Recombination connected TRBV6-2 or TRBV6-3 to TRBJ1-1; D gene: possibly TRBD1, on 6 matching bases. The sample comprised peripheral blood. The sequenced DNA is TGTGCCAGCAGTTACTCGATAGCAGGGGCTGAAGCTTTCTTT. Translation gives CASSYSIAGAEAFF.